This T cell receptor beta chain comes out of a study of spatial heterogeneity in lung cancer. Stated time point: blood at routine non-recurrence follow-up after resection. Unsorted samples of tumor, nontumor lung or frozen PBMC had their whole RNA sequenced. The germline gives CDR1 KGHSH, CDR2 LQKENI. The CDR3 runs 17 residues. Losses at the gene ends were 4 bases for V and 2 bases for J; bases not matched to a gene: 8. This clonotype was observed a handful of times. A unique molecular identifier was carried by every single TCR cDNA molecule. TCRdb independently ran MiXCR on the 5' RACE reads; one entry per CDR3 protein. This sample carries about 120,000 distinct CDR3 sequences, 9% to 15% of them seen once, and the ten largest clones take around 16%.

This clonotype originated in a male donor with early-stage non-small cell lung cancer. The V gene is TRBV18, the J gene TRBJ1-5; 10 bases align to TRBD1. The sequenced sample was PBMCs, obtained at follow-up. The CDR3: CASSLGTGVAGNQPQHF. The CDR3 nucleotides read TGTGCCAGCTCACTAGGGACAGGGGTAGCGGGCAATCAGCCCCAGCATTTT.